Listed here are 17 T cell receptor beta chains from one sample, sequenced in a study of blood T cells in healthy people across ages. Primers used in a second PCR of about 7 to 12 cycles were a sample-barcoded 5' primer and a J-beta primer mix. Each CDR3 protein gets one entry after TCRdb re-called the 5' RACE reads with MiXCR. The sample has over 1,500,000 distinct CDR3 sequences; approximately 50% are singletons. The sequenced sample consisted of blood. All receptors derive from a woman aged 40 to 55 in good health.

V usage is TRBV18 and J usage is TRBJ2-1; perhaps TRBD1 as D (6 bases). This CDR3 spans 13 amino acids. Per the germline V gene, CDR1 is KGHSH and CDR2 is LQKENI. V lost 6 bases and J 4 bases, leaving 10 bases between the germline ends. The CDR3 sequence: CASSNREYNEQFF. As DNA, the CDR3 is TGTGCCAGCTCGAACAGGGAGTACAATGAGCAGTTCTTC. Using reference TRBV18 and TRBJ2-1 for the parts outside the CDR3, the full variable domain is NAGVMQNPRHLVRRRGQEARLRCSPMKGHSHVYWYRQLPEEGLKFMVYLQKENIIDESGMPKERFSAEFPKEGPSILRIQQVVRGDSAAYFCASSNREYNEQFFGPGTRLTVL.

To note about this clonotype: Germline and junction disagree at one end, which may indicate a read error. The chain employs TRBV13 and TRBJ2-5; D unresolved. CDR3 size: 12 residues. The germline V gene has CDR1 PRHDT and CDR2 FYEKMQ (reference sequence). The CDR3 coding sequence is TGTGTCAGCAGCTTAGGAGAAGAGACCCAGTACTTC. This encodes CVSSLGEETQYF.

The genes are TRBV7-9 and TRBJ1-6, with D maybe TRBD1 (6 bases). Trimming shortened V by 6 bases and J by 6 bases, and 15 bases separated the two germline ends. CDR1 and CDR2 from the germline V gene are SEHNR and FQNEAQ (reference sequence). CDR3 length equals 15 residues. CDR3: CASRPQGRSNSPLHF. In DNA form, the CDR3 reads TGTGCCAGCAGACCACAGGGAAGAAGTAATTCACCCCTCCACTTT.

Here the CDR3 reads CATRDGQGGFQPQHF. CDR3 DNA: TGTGCCACCCGGGACGGCCAGGGAGGGTTTCAGCCCCAGCATTTT. The chain employs TRBV15 and TRBJ1-5; D possibly corresponds to TRBD1 (5 bases). V was pared by 8 bases and J by 6 bases, with 20 bases between. The CDR3 is 15 residues long. The germline V gene has CDR1 LNHNV and CDR2 YYDKDF (reference sequence).

The rearrangement joins TRBV7-2 to TRBJ2-1; 10 positions agree with TRBD1. The CDR3 spans 12 residues. After removal of 5 bases from V and 13 bases from J, the junction contained 5 bases not matched to a gene. Per the germline V gene, CDR1 is SGHTA and CDR2 is FQGNSA. Written as DNA, the CDR3 is TGTGCCAGCAGCCGGACAGGGGGGAGTCAGTTCTTC. This encodes CASSRTGGSQFF.

The V and J genes are TRBV6-6 and TRBJ2-3; D is unresolved. The V end lost 6 bases, the J end lost 2 bases, and 12 bases lay between the germline ends. CDR3 length: 14 residues. Germline V gives CDR1 MNHNY, CDR2 SVGAGI (reference sequence). CDR3: CASRPPYTTDTQYF. CDR3 nucleotide sequence: TGTGCCAGCAGACCCCCCTACACCACAGATACGCAGTATTTT.

This clonotype was detected once. The chain is built from TRBV20-1 and TRBJ2-7; 9 nucleotides align to TRBD1. Germline loops: CDR1 DFQATT, CDR2 SNEGSKA (reference sequence). The CDR3 loop spans 14 amino acids. Unmatched junction bases numbered 13, after V lost 6 bases and J lost 7 bases. In nucleotides, the CDR3 is TGCAGTGCCAACACGTACAGGGGGCGGAATGAGCAGTACTTC. Amino acid sequence: CSANTYRGRNEQYF.

V usage is TRBV2 and J usage is TRBJ2-5; the D gene is possibly TRBD1 (5 bases). Germline V lookup: CDR1 SNHLY, CDR2 FYNNEI. The CDR3 length is 12 residues. The V end lost 4 bases, the J end lost 11 bases, and 14 bases lay between the germline ends. The CDR3 region has the DNA TGTGCCAGCAGTGCTACAGGATTTGAGCAGTACTTC. Residues: CASSATGFEQYF.

The rearrangement uses TRBV29-1 and TRBJ1-2; 9 positions match TRBD1. After removal of 0 bases from V and 8 bases from J, the junction contained 16 bases not matched to a gene. Germline CDR1 SQVTM, CDR2 ANQGSEA. The CDR3 is 17 residues long. The CDR3 DNA reads TGCAGCGTTGAAGATCAGGCCCACAGGGGGCTAACCGACGGCTACACCTTC. It specifies CSVEDQAHRGLTDGYTF. Full variable domain (missing parts from reference TRBV29-1 and TRBJ1-2): SAVISQKPSRDICQRGTSLTIQCQVDSQVTMMFWYRQQPGQSLTLIATANQGSEATYESGFVIDKFPISRPNLTFSTLTVSNMSPEDSSIYLCSVEDQAHRGLTDGYTFGSGTRLTVV.

The chain carries TRBV11-1 and TRBJ2-2; D is perhaps TRBD1 or TRBD2 (5 bases each). V gave up 5 bases and J gave up 0 bases, with 13 bases separating them. From germline, CDR1 is SGHAT and CDR2 FQDESV (reference sequence). The length of the CDR3 is 16 residues. CDR3 DNA: TGTGCCAGCAGCACGTACGGGACCTCGAACACCGGGGAGCTGTTTTTT. Its protein is CASSTYGTSNTGELFF.

V gene TRBV12-3 or TRBV12-4 combines with J gene TRBJ2-3; 7 positions match TRBD1. The V segment lost 6 bases and the J segment 1 base; nucleotides outside the gene matches: 10. CDR3 length: 16 residues. CDR3 sequence reads: CASSHVGGKGTDTQYF. CDR3 bases: TGTGCCAGCAGCCACGTAGGGGGCAAGGGCACAGATACGCAGTATTTT.

V is TRBV4-3 and J is TRBJ2-2, with D perhaps assigned TRBD1 or TRBD2 (6 bases each). V was trimmed by 1 base and J by 1 base, leaving 10 bases between them. Germline values: CDR1 LGHNA, CDR2 YSLEER. The CDR3 is made up of 16 amino acids. For the CDR3, the DNA is TGCGCCAGCAGCCAAGCGGGGGCGCTGAACACCGGGGAGCTGTTTTTT. This codes for CASSQAGALNTGELFF.

This chain links TRBV5-8 with TRBJ2-5; 7 bases match TRBD1. The germline gives CDR1 SGHTS, CDR2 YDEGEE. The length of the CDR3 is 13 residues. V was clipped by 2 bases and J by 7 bases; unmatched bases: 5. CDR3 nucleotide sequence: TGTGCCAGCAGCTTAGGACAGGCGGGGACCCAGTACTTC. The encoded protein is CASSLGQAGTQYF.

The chain's CDR3 is CSATPGEGTEAFF. CDR3 nucleotide sequence: TGCAGTGCTACCCCAGGGGAGGGGACTGAAGCTTTCTTT. V and J are TRBV20-1 and TRBJ1-1; TRBD1 is a possible D gene (6 bases). This CDR3 spans 13 amino acids. Germline CDR1 and CDR2: DFQATT and SNEGSKA (reference sequence). The V and J ends lost 4 bases and 5 bases respectively, with 14 bases between them.

This rearrangement joins TRBV28 to TRBJ2-5, with TRBD1 as a possible D gene (6 bases). Germline assignment: CDR1 MDHEN and CDR2 SYDVKM. Trimming removed 5 bases from V and 8 bases from J, with 18 bases in between. This CDR3 comprises 14 residues. Here the CDR3 DNA reads TGTGCCAGCAGTATAAAACAGGGACCTCGTACCCAGTACTTC. Protein sequence: CASSIKQGPRTQYF.

This clonotype has just a few counts. CDR3 DNA: TGTGCCAGCAGCTTAGGAAAGGCGTTTGAGACCCAGTACTTC. Its translation is CASSLGKAFETQYF. The chain uses TRBV7-2 and TRBJ2-4; D uncertain. The J call may not be correct, given that the DNA end is closer to TRBJ2-5. The CDR3 runs 14 residues. Germline V gene sequence: CDR1 SGHTA, CDR2 FQGNSA.

This clonotype was seen a few times. The chain carries TRBV4-3 and TRBJ1-6; D ambiguous. V lost 3 bases and J lost 13, with 13 bases in between. The CDR3 has 13 residues. Per the germline V gene, CDR1 is LGHNA and CDR2 is YSLEER. This chain's CDR3 is CASSQTEASPLHF. CDR3 sequence (DNA): TGCGCCAGCAGCCAGACGGAGGCTTCCCCCCTCCACTTT.